Listed here is a single T cell receptor beta chain. This clonotype has ten or more counts. This receptor's antigen is unknown. Per-nucleotide qualities are absent, and no much larger clonotype sits a single base away. The sample comes from a study of Graves' ophthalmopathy and Graves' hyperthyroidism listed by TCRdb under 2018. Turning to the overall study: Peripheral blood samples were taken at the time of initial diagnosis, before any treatment was given. The study used signatures of the TCR beta repertoire to tell Graves' ophthalmopathy apart from Graves' hyperthyroidism and to predict which patients would progress to ophthalmopathy. In total, approximately 130 blood samples were TCR-sequenced: around 42 ophthalmopathy, 75 hyperthyroidism and about 17 hyperthyroidism-to-ophthalmopathy patients. To explore V-J signatures that separate ophthalmopathy from hyperthyroidism, a discovery set of about a hundred patients was enrolled, consisting of about 45 with ophthalmopathy and around 57 with stable hyperthyroidism. An independent validation cohort was composed of approximately 18 hyperthyroidism patients and over 15 patients who later progressed from hyperthyroidism to ophthalmopathy. T-cell repertoires of thyroid tissue and blood were compared in six or seven hyperthyroidism patients. Once sampling was done, hyperthyroidism patients were given methimazole at a starting dose of 30 mg daily, while ophthalmopathy patients were given high-dose intravenous methylprednisolone. The approximately 100 discovery patients were divided at random into training and test sets in a 7:3 ratio.

TCR beta CDR3 regions were amplified from RNA transcripts for repertoire sequencing. The first round of RT-PCR was done with HTBI primers and the Qiagen OneStep RT-PCR kit, and was followed by a second round of multiplex PCR, then size selection and purification. The libraries underwent paired-end sequencing with 100 bp reads on an Illumina HiSeq2000. In the authors' own workflow: SOAPnuke was used for read processing, and reads with adapters, uncalled bases, a mean Phred below 15, or no exact constant-primer or identifier match were discarded. High-quality paired reads were merged with COPE v1.2.5. Each unique nucleotide sequence was treated as a clonotype, and MiTCR v1.1 was used to align the clonotypes to the IMGT TRB V, D and J references. The analysis was limited to V-J combinations with a frequency above 0.0001, which together covered 99.2% of repertoires. For each V-J combination, a TCR clonal expansion and chaos score was defined as the ratio of F50 clonal expansion to chaos observed in the TCRdist matrix. Welch's t-statistics and random forest were used to reduce features to more than ten V-J combinations, which were fed into a naive Bayes classifier. Thyroid-blood repertoire similarity was quantified with the Morisita-Horn index. TCRdb ran its own pipeline on the public reads, namely fastp trimming at Q25 and MiXCR clone calling, and kept in-frame beta chains. Duplicate CDR3 protein sequences are folded into a single record with the most common DNA and genes. These V and J calls derive from TCRdb rather than the authors' analysis. The sample includes hundreds of thousands of distinct CDR3 sequences, with about 20% observed a single time. The ten largest clones represent about 6.6% of the sample.

CDR1 DFQATT and CDR2 SNEGSKA are derived from the germline V gene (reference sequence). The CDR3 holds 14 amino acids from the cysteine to the phenylalanine. Solely the CDR3 DNA is kept, with 42 bases framed from the first base. Trimming takes 4 bases off V and 5 bases off J; junction bases not matched to a gene: 5. A patient counted as having stable hyperthyroidism if there was no progression to ophthalmopathy within 18 months of follow-up. Hyperthyroidism patients were newly diagnosed, with disease duration under 2 months, and aged 18 to 65 years. Patients with other autoimmune diseases, uncontrolled infections, pregnancy or lactation were excluded. Clinical symptoms, serum thyroxine, TRAb, thyroid ultrasound and orbital computed tomography formed the basis of the diagnosis. PBMCs were isolated from about 10 ml of fresh peripheral blood by Ficoll-Paque density gradient centrifugation. Trizol reagent was used to extract the total RNA, and its quality was then checked on an Agilent 2100 Bioanalyzer.

Results and caveats for the whole study, not just this receptor: Most of the expanded thyroid clonotypes with a frequency above 0.001 were also detected in blood, and it was suggested that the thyroid immune response may be reflected by blood repertoires. No statistical method was used to set the sample size in advance, and the investigators knew which group each participant was assigned to. In validation, the model predicted ophthalmopathy progression with 70.59% sensitivity and about 77% specificity; approximately 12 predicted patients were CT-confirmed with GO in a median of approximately six months. In cross-validation, the 13-signature model distinguished ophthalmopathy from stable hyperthyroidism with about 87% sensitivity and just under 84% specificity, and in the test set the corresponding values were 80% and 75%.

The chain links TRBV20-1 with TRBJ2-5, and 12 junction bases match TRBD2. The TCR originated in a woman between 18 and 29 years old with stable Graves' hyperthyroidism. Some clones in this sample may be carry-over from other donors' samples. Donor details come from another sample of the same person, matched by shared clones. The specimen was peripheral blood. The base sequence is TGCAGTGCTACTAGCGGGAGGGCCGGGGAGACCCAGTACTTC. The encoded protein is CSATSGRAGETQYF.